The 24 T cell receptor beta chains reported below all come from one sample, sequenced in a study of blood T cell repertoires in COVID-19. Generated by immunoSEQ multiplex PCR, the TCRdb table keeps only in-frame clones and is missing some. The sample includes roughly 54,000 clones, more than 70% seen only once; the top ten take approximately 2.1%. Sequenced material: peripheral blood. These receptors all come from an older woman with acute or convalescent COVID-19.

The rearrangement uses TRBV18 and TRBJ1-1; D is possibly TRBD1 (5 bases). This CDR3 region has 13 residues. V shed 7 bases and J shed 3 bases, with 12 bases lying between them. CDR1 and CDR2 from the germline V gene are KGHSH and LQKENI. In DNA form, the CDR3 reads TGTGCCAGCTTACTACAGGCTGACACTGAAGCTTTCTTT. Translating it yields CASLLQADTEAFF. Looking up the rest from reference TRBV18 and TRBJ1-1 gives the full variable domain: NAGVMQNPRHLVRRRGQEARLRCSPMKGHSHVYWYRQLPEEGLKFMVYLQKENIIDESGMPKERFSAEFPKEGPSILRIQQVVRGDSAAYFCASLLQADTEAFFGQGTRLTVV.

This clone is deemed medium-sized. DNA for the CDR3: TGTGCCACCAGTGGGAGGGACAGGCCTGGGAATCAGCCCCAGCATTTT. Its protein product is CATSGRDRPGNQPQHF. This chain uses TRBV24-1 with TRBJ1-5, with 8 bases lining up with TRBD1. The CDR3 loop spans 16 amino acids. V lost 5 bases to trimming and J lost 4 bases; unmatched junction nucleotides: 9. CDR1 is KGHDR and CDR2 is SFDVKD in the germline V gene.

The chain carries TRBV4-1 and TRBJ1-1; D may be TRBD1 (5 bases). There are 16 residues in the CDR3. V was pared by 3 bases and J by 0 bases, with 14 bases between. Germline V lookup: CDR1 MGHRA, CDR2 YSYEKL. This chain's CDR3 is CASSHNKQVMNTEAFF. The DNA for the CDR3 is TGCGCCAGCAGCCATAATAAACAGGTCATGAACACTGAAGCTTTCTTT.

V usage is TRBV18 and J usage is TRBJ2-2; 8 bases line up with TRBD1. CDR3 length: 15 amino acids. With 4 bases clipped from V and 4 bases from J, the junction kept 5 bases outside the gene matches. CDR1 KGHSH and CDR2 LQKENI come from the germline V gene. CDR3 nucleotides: TGTGCCAGCTCACTTCAGGGGGCCGTCACCGGGGAGCTGTTTTTT. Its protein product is CASSLQGAVTGELFF.

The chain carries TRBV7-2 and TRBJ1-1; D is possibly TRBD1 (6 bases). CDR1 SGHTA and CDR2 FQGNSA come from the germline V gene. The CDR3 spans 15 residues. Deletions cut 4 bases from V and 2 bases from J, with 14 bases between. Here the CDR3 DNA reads TGTGCCAGCAGCTCTAACAGGGTCGGAAACACTGAAGCTTTCTTT. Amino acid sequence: CASSSNRVGNTEAFF. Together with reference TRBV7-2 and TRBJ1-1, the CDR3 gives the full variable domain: GAGVSQSPSNKVTEKGKDVELRCDPISGHTALYWYRQSLGQGLEFLIYFQGNSAPDKSGLPSDRFSAERTGGSVSTLTIQRTQQEDSAVYLCASSSNRVGNTEAFFGQGTRLTVV.

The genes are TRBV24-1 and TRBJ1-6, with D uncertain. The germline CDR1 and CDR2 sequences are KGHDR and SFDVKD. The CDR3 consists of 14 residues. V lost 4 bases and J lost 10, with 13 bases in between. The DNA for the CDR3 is TGTGCCACCAGTGACAGTCAAGTGGGCTCACCCCTCCACTTT. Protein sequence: CATSDSQVGSPLHF.

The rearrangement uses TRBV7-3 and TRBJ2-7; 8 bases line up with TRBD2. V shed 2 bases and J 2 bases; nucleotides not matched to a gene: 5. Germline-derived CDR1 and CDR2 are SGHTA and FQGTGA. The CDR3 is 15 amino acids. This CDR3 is CASSLLPGGTYEQYF. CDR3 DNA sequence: TGTGCCAGCAGCTTACTTCCGGGAGGGACCTACGAGCAGTACTTC.

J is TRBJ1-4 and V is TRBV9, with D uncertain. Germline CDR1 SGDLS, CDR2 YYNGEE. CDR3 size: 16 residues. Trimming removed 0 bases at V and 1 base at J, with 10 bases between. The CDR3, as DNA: TGTGCCAGCAGCGTAGGCGGGCTGGGAACTAATGAAAAACTGTTTTTT. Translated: CASSVGGLGTNEKLFF.

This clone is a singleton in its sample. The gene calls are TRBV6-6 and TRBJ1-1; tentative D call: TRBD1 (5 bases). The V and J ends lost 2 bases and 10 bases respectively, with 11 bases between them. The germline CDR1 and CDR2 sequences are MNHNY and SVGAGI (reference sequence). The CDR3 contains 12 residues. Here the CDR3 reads CASSYDLGAAFF. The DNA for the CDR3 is TGTGCCAGCAGTTACGATTTAGGGGCAGCTTTCTTT.

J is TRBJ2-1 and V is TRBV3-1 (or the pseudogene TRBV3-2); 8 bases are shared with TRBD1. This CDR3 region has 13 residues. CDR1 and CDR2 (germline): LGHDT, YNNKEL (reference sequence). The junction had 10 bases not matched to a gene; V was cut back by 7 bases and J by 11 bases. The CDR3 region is CASNSRGHSKQFF. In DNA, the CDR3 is TGTGCCAGCAACTCCAGGGGGCATTCTAAGCAGTTCTTC.

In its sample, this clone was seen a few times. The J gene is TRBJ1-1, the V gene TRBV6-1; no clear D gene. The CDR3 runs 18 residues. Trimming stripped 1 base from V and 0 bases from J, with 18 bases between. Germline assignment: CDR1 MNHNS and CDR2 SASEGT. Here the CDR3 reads CASSEEFLGGRMNTEAFF. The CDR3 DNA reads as TGTGCCAGCAGTGAAGAATTTTTGGGAGGGCGGATGAACACTGAAGCTTTCTTT.

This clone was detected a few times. CDR3 protein: CAWDGRGQPQHF. The CDR3 DNA reads TGTGCCTGGGACGGTAGAGGTCAGCCCCAGCATTTT. The chain combines TRBV30 with TRBJ1-5; D is ambiguous. Trimming removed 5 bases at V and 6 bases at J, with 11 bases between. The CDR3 runs to 12 residues. Germline CDR1 GTSNPN, CDR2 SVGIG (reference sequence).

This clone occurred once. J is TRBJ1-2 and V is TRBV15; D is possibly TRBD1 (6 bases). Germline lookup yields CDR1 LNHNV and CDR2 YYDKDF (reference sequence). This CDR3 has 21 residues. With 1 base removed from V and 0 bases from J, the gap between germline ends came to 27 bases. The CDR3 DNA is TGTGCCACCAGCAGAGTTTTGGGGGCCGGGAGGCCACGTGGAACTAACTATGGCTACACCTTC. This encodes CATSRVLGAGRPRGTNYGYTF.

CDR3 nucleotides: TGTGCCAGCAGCTTGGCAGGGACTGTGGTTTCCGGGGAGCTGTTTTTT. Residues: CASSLAGTVVSGELFF. The chain uses TRBV5-4 and TRBJ2-2; a possible D gene is TRBD2 (6 bases). CDR1 and CDR2 from the germline V gene are SGHNT and YYREEE (reference sequence). The CDR3 extends over 16 amino acids. V lost 0 bases, J lost 6 bases, and 15 bases lay in between.

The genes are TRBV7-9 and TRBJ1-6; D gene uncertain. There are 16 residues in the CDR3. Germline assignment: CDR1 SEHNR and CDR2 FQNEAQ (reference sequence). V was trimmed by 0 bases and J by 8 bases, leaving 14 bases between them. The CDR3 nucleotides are TGTGCCAGCAGCTTAGCGCATCGGGGTGACGATTCACCCCTCCACTTT. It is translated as CASSLAHRGDDSPLHF.

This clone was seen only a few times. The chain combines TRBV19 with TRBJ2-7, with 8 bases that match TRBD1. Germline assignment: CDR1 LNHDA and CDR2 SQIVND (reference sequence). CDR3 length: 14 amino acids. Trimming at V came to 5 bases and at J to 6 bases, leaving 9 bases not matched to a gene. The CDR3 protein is CASSPRQGFGEQYF. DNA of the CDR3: TGTGCCAGTAGTCCCCGACAGGGGTTTGGCGAGCAGTACTTC.

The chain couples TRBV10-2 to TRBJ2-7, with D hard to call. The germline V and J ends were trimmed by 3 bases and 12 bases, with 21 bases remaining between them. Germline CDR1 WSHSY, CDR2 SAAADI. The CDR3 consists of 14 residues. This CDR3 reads CASSDGSQAPPVYF. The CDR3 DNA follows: TGCGCCAGCAGTGATGGTTCTCAGGCCCCCCCAGTGTACTTC.

The DNA of the CDR3 is TGTGCCAGCTCATTCAGTGGACAGGGGACCTCCTACGAGCAGTACTTC. It encodes CASSFSGQGTSYEQYF. The chain links TRBV18 to TRBJ2-7, with TRBD1 identical over 9 bases. J gave up 0 bases and V 5 bases, and 8 bases lay outside the gene matches. Germline lookup yields CDR1 KGHSH and CDR2 LQKENI. The length of the CDR3 is 16 residues.

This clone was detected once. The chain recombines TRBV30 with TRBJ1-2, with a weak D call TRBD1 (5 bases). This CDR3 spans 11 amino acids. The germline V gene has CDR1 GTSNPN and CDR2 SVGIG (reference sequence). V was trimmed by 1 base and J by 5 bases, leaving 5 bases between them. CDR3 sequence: CAWSEGYGYTF. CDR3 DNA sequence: TGTGCCTGGAGTGAGGGGTATGGCTACACCTTC.

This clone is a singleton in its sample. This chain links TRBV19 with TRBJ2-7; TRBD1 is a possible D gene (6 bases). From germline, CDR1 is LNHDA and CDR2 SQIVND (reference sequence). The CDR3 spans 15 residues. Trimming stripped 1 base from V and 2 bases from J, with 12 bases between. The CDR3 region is CASSIGLQGTYEQYF. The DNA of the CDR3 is TGTGCCAGTAGTATAGGTCTACAGGGCACCTACGAGCAGTACTTC.

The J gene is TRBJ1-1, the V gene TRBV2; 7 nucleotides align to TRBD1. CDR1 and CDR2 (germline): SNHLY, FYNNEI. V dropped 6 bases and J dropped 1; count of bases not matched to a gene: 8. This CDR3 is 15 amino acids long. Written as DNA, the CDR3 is TGTGCCAGCAGGACCGAGGGACAGCGGAACACTGAAGCTTTCTTT. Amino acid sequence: CASRTEGQRNTEAFF.

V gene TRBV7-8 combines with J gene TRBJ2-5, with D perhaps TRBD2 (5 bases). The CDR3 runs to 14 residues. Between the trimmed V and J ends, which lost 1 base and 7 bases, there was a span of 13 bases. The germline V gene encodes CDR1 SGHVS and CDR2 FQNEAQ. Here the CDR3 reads CASSLGTPYGTQYF. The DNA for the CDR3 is TGTGCCAGCAGCTTAGGGACTCCCTATGGGACCCAGTACTTC.

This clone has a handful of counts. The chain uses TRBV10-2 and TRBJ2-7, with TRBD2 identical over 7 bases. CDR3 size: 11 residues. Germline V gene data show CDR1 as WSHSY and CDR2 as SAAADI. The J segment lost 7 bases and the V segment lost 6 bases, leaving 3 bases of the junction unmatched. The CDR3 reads CASSTGGEQYF. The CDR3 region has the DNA TGCGCCAGCAGCACCGGGGGGGAGCAGTACTTC.

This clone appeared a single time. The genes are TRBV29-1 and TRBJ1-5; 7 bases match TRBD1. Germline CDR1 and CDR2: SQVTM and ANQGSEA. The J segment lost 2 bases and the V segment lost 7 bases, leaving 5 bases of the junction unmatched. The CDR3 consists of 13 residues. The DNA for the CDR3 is TGCAGCGCCCAGGGGGGTGGCAATCAGCCCCAGCATTTT. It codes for CSAQGGGNQPQHF.